Presented here are 10 T cell receptor beta chains from one specimen sequenced in a study of shared clonotypes between healthy human individuals. Here immunoSEQ multiplex PCR was the method, and the copy in TCRdb shows in-frame clones only, minus some. Of roughly 500,000 clones in the sample, approximately 81% were seen once. Sequencing was performed on PBMCs. The receptor set was obtained from a woman aged 40 to 55 in good health. Some clones in this sample may be carry-over from other donors' samples.

The chain's CDR3 is CASHGLAGSYEQYF. CDR3 bases: TGTGCCAGCCACGGACTAGCGGGATCCTACGAGCAGTACTTC. V is TRBV2 and J is TRBJ2-7; TRBD2 agrees at 12 bases. The CDR3 has 14 amino acids. The junction had 3 bases not matched to a gene; V was cut back by 8 bases and J by 1 base. From germline, CDR1 is SNHLY and CDR2 FYNNEI. Drawing the rest from reference TRBV2 and TRBJ2-7, the complete variable domain is EPEVTQTPSHQVTQMGQEVILRCVPISNHLYFYWYRQILGQKVEFLVSFYNNEISEKSEIFDDQFSVERPDGSNFTLKIRSTKLEDSAMYFCASHGLAGSYEQYFGPGTRLTVT.

This clone was observed many times. Other nucleotide sequences in the sample specify the same CDR3. The gene calls are TRBV7-9 and TRBJ2-7; tentatively, D is TRBD1 or TRBD2 (5 bases each). V lost 5 bases and J 7 bases, leaving 21 bases between the germline ends. Per germline, CDR1 SEHNR and CDR2 FQNEAQ (reference sequence). The length of the CDR3 is 15 residues. The CDR3 DNA reads TGTGCCAGCAGCCACACCTTGTCCGGGGCAAGGGAGCAGTACTTC. This translates into CASSHTLSGAREQYF.

This chain links TRBV4-1 with TRBJ2-7, with TRBD2 matching over 7 bases. The V gene end was trimmed by 5 bases and the J gene end by 1 base; junction bases not matched to a gene: 11. This CDR3 spans 16 amino acids. The germline V gene encodes CDR1 MGHRA and CDR2 YSYEKL. CDR3 in DNA: TGCGCCAGCAGCTCACCCTCGACTAGCAGGTCCTACGAGCAGTACTTC. The encoded protein is CASSSPSTSRSYEQYF.

V gene TRBV9 combines with J gene TRBJ2-1, with D possibly being TRBD2 (5 bases). Trimming took off 1 base at V and 7 bases at J, with 12 bases between the two ends. This CDR3 has 14 residues. The V gene's germline CDR1 is SGDLS and CDR2 YYNGEE. The CDR3 DNA is TGTGCCAGCAGCGTAATAGGGAGTGGGAATGAGCAGTTCTTC. It translates to CASSVIGSGNEQFF.

This clone has more than one count but fewer than ten. V usage is TRBV4-1 and J usage is TRBJ1-6, with 7 nucleotides matching TRBD1. This CDR3 has 16 residues. Per the germline V gene, CDR1 is MGHRA and CDR2 is YSYEKL. V lost 0 bases and J lost 8; bases outside the gene matches: 7. The chain's CDR3 is CASSQDLGGGDSPLHF. DNA for the CDR3: TGCGCCAGCAGCCAAGATTTAGGGGGCGGCGATTCACCCCTCCACTTT.

The V and J genes are TRBV7-2 and TRBJ2-2; D gene unclear. Germline lookup yields CDR1 SGHTA and CDR2 FQGNSA. Trimming removed 6 bases at V and 4 bases at J, with 12 bases between. This CDR3 spans 14 amino acids. The CDR3 region is CASSLALGTGELFF. The CDR3 bases are TGTGCCAGCAGTCTGGCCCTGGGCACCGGGGAGCTGTTTTTT.

A word on this clone: It differs at one base from a far larger clone, so likely a read error. Other DNA sequences within the sample encode an identical CDR3. The chain couples TRBV6-1 to TRBJ2-5; D may be TRBD1 (6 bases). Germline V gene sequence: CDR1 MNHNS, CDR2 SASEGT. The CDR3 contains 14 residues. The germline V and J ends were trimmed by 5 bases and 6 bases, with 16 bases remaining between them. Here the CDR3 reads CASSPGTGPKTQYF. CDR3 sequence (DNA): TGTGCCAGCAGTCCCGGTACAGGGCCAAAGACCCAGTACTTC.

On this clone: A read error is likely here: a far larger clone is one base away. The V call is TRBV7-9, the J call TRBJ2-5; D is uncertain. Germline V gene sequence: CDR1 SEHNR, CDR2 FQNEAQ (reference sequence). This CDR3 has 13 amino acids. The CDR3 sequence is CASSLMSIETKYF. CDR3 in DNA: TGTGCCAGCAGCTTGATGTCAATAGAGACCAAGTACTTC.

The gene calls are TRBV5-4 and TRBJ1-4; TRBD1 agrees at 8 bases. In germline, CDR1 is SGHNT, CDR2 YYREEE (reference sequence). Trimming took 2 bases from V and 8 from J; bases not matched to a gene: 11. The CDR3 spans 16 residues. The CDR3 region is CASSLLSQGAGEKLFF. In DNA form, the CDR3 reads TGTGCCAGCAGCTTATTATCCCAGGGGGCAGGAGAAAAACTGTTTTTT.

The chain links TRBV7-6 to TRBJ1-1; D not resolved. The V gene's germline CDR1 is SGHVS and CDR2 FNYEAQ. The CDR3 runs 13 residues. V gave up 4 bases and J gave up 0 bases, with 6 bases separating them. CDR3 loop: CASSSSLNTEAFF. The CDR3 coding sequence is TGTGCCAGCAGCTCCAGCTTGAACACTGAAGCTTTCTTT.